The rows below give T cell receptor beta chains drawn from one sample of a study of OX40 agonist ivuxolimab in advanced cancers. The data were produced by immunoSEQ multiplex PCR, yet TCRdb's version contains in-frame clones alone and is incomplete. Of about 59,000 clones in the sample, over 80% were seen once. Sequencing used CD4+ or CD8+ T cells sorted from blood, obtained in a trial of the OX40 agonist ivuxolimab. These receptors originate from an adult with an advanced solid tumor such as melanoma, head and neck, liver or kidney cancer. The CDR3 runs from the conserved cysteine through the conserved F or W. A D gene is named only where the DNA matches it firmly. Clone size is given for some rows only: seen once, a few or many times, or a class if the clone is expanded.

>TRBJ2-3|TRBV4-1|NA|NA
CASSVGGVNTDTQYF
TGCGCCAGCAGCGTTGGAGGGGTCAACACAGATACGCAGTATTTT
>TRBJ2-7|TRBV6-1|NA|NA
CASSGGTGRSSYEQYF
TGTGCCAGCAGTGGGGGGACGGGGCGTAGCTCCTACGAGCAGTACTTC
>TRBJ1-2|TRBV19|few|NA
CASSDGSYYGYTF
TGTGCCAGTAGTGATGGATCCTACTATGGCTACACCTTC
>TRBJ2-3|TRBV7-2|NA|TRBD2
CASSLSSLAGLSTDTQYF
TGTGCCAGCAGCTTAAGTTCACTAGCGGGGCTAAGCACAGATACGCAGTATTTT
>TRBJ2-1|TRBV28|NA|NA
CASASSARSYEQFF
TGTGCCAGCGCGTCTAGCGCTCGATCTTATGAGCAGTTCTTC
>TRBJ2-5|TRBV5-8|NA|NA
CASSLGQGRETQYF
TGTGCCAGCAGCTTGGGGCAGGGGCGGGAGACCCAGTACTTC
>TRBJ2-7|TRBV6-6|NA|NA
CASSFLGNSYEQYF
TGTGCCAGCAGTTTTTTGGGGAACTCCTACGAGCAGTACTTC
>TRBJ2-3|TRBV2|once|TRBD2
CASKTSVTSTDTQYF
TGTGCCAGTAAAACTAGCGTCACTAGCACAGATACGCAGTATTTT
>TRBJ2-6|TRBV6-5|NA|NA
CASSAVGTGANVLTF
TGTGCCAGCAGTGCGGTAGGGACTGGGGCCAACGTCCTGACTTTC
>TRBJ1-3|TRBV4-3|NA|NA
CASSQDIPGYTGNTIYF
TGCGCCAGCAGCCAAGATATCCCAGGGTACACTGGAAACACCATATATTTT
>TRBJ2-6|TRBV29-1|NA|NA
CSVTTGFSGANVLTF
TGCAGCGTGACTACAGGGTTCTCTGGGGCCAACGTCCTGACTTTC
>TRBJ2-7|TRBV6-1|NA|TRBD1
CASSEAGTGGYEQYF
TGTGCCAGCAGTGAAGCTGGGACAGGGGGCTACGAGCAGTACTTC
>TRBJ1-2|TRBV28|NA|NA
CASSSARAGGYTF
TGTGCCAGCAGTTCGGCACGGGCGGGAGGCTACACCTTC
>TRBJ1-1|TRBV5-1|NA|TRBD1
CASSLRDRGTEAFF
TGCGCCAGCAGCTTACGGGACAGGGGCACTGAAGCTTTCTTT
>TRBJ2-7|TRBV5-5|NA|NA
CASSLGTRSYEQYF
TGTGCCAGCAGCTTGGGGACACGCTCCTACGAGCAGTACTTC
>TRBJ2-3|TRBV2|NA|TRBD2
CASSPFSGGATDTQYF
TGTGCCAGTTCCCCCTTTAGCGGGGGGGCAACAGATACGCAGTATTTT
>TRBJ2-1|TRBV5-4|NA|NA
CASERSPVVGDDEQFF
TGTGCCAGCGAAAGATCCCCTGTGGTAGGTGACGATGAGCAGTTCTTC
>TRBJ1-3|TRBV7-3|NA|NA
CASSTGTTGNTIYF
TGTGCCAGCAGCACCGGGACAACTGGAAACACCATATATTTT
>TRBJ2-7|TRBV9|NA|NA
CASSVGGDLVCYEQYF
TGTGCCAGCAGCGTCGGCGGGGACCTGGTATGCTACGAGCAGTACTTC
>TRBJ1-1|TRBV19|NA|TRBD1
CASTLDRSDTEAFF
TGTGCCAGTACTCTGGACAGGTCCGACACTGAAGCTTTCTTT
>TRBJ2-3|TRBV6-1|NA|TRBD2
CASELAGSTDTQYF
TGTGCCAGCGAACTAGCGGGCAGCACAGATACGCAGTATTTT
>TRBJ2-1|TRBV19|few|NA
CASRGLAHSYNEQFF
TGTGCCAGTCGAGGGCTAGCGCACTCCTACAATGAGCAGTTCTTC
>TRBJ1-2|TRBV9|NA|NA
CASSVGRGYGYTF
TGTGCCAGCAGCGTAGGAAGGGGCTATGGCTACACCTTC
>TRBJ2-1|TRBV4-1|NA|TRBD2
CASNQPGLAVWSSYNEQFF
TGCGCCAGCAACCAGCCGGGACTAGCGGTGTGGAGCTCCTACAATGAGCAGTTCTTC
>TRBJ1-1|TRBV5-6|once|NA
CASSVYRVGGTEAFF
TGTGCCAGCAGCGTGTACAGGGTAGGCGGCACTGAAGCTTTCTTT
>TRBJ2-3|TRBV30|once|NA
CAWSVGTAGTDTQYF
TGTGCCTGGAGTGTAGGGACCGCGGGCACAGATACGCAGTATTTT
>TRBJ2-1|TRBV25-1|NA|NA
CATQLSSYNEQFF
TGTGCCACCCAGCTGAGCTCCTACAATGAGCAGTTCTTC
>TRBJ1-1|TRBV28|NA|TRBD1
CASSLATGIANTEAFF
TGTGCCAGCAGTTTAGCGACAGGGATAGCGAACACTGAAGCTTTCTTT